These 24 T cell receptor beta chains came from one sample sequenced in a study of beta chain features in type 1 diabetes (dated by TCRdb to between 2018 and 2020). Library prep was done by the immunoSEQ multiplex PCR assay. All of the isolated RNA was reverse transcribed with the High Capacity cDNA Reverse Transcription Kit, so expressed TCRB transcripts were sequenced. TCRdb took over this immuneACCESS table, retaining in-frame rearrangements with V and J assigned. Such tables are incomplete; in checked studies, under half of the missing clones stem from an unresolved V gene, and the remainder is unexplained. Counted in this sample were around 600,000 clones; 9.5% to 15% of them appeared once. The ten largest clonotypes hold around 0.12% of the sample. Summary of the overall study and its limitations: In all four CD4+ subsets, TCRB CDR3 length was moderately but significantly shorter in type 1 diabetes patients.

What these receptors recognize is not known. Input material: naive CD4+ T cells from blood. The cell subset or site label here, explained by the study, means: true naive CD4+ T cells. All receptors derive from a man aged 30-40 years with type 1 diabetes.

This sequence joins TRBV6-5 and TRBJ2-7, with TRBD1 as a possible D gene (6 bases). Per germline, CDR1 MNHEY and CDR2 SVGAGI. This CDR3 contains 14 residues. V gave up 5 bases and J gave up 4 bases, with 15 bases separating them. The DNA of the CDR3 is TGTGCCAGCAGTCAAGGGCAGGGGTATTACGAGCAGTACTTC. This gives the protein CASSQGQGYYEQYF.

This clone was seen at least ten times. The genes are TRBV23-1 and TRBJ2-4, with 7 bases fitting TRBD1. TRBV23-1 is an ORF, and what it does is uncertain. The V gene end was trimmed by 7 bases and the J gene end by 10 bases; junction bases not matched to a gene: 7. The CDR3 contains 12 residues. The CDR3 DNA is TGCGCCAGCAACCAGGGGGATTCAATTCAGTACTTC. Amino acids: CASNQGDSIQYF.

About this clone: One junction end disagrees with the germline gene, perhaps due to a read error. CDR3 amino acids: CASSVAPEETQYF. CDR3 bases: TGTGCCAGCAGCGTAGCCCCCGAAGAGACCCAGTACTTC. The chain couples TRBV7-8 to TRBJ2-5; D is undetermined. The CDR3 is 13 amino acids. Germline loops: CDR1 SGHVS, CDR2 FQNEAQ. Full variable domain (remainder filled in from reference TRBV7-8 and TRBJ2-5): GAGVSQSPRYKVAKRGQDVALRCDPISGHVSLFWYQQALGQGPEFLTYFQNEAQLDKSGLPSDRFFAERPEGSVSTLKIQRTQQEDSAVYLCASSVAPEETQYFGPGTRLLVL.

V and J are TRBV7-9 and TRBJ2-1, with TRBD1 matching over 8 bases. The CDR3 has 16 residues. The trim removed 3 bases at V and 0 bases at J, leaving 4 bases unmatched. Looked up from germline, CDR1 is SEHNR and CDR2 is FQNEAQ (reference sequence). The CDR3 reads CASSLYRGSSYNEQFF. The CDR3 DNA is TGTGCCAGCAGCTTGTACAGGGGGAGCTCCTACAATGAGCAGTTCTTC.

The CDR3 DNA reads TGCAGCTCAGGGACAGGGGAGGAGACCCAGTACTTC. This sequence encodes CSSGTGEETQYF. The chain joins TRBV29-1 to TRBJ2-5; 10 positions match TRBD1. CDR1 is SQVTM, CDR2 ANQGSEA, per germline. There are 12 residues in the CDR3. The V gene end was trimmed by 8 bases and the J gene end by 5 bases; junction bases not matched to a gene: 5.

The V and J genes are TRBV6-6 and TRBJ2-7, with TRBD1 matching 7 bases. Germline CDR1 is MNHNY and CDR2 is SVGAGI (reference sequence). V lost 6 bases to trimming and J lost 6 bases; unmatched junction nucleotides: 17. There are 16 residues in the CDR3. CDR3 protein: CASRRQGWSVGSEQYF. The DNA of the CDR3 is TGTGCCAGCAGACGACAGGGTTGGTCGGTGGGGAGCGAGCAGTACTTC.

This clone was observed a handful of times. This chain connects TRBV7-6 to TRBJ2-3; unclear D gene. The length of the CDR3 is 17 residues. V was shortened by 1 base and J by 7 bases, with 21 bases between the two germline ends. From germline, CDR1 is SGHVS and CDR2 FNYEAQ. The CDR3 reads CASSLGAVLSRNHTQYF. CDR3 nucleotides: TGTGCCAGCAGCTTAGGTGCAGTGTTGAGCCGGAATCATACGCAGTATTTT.

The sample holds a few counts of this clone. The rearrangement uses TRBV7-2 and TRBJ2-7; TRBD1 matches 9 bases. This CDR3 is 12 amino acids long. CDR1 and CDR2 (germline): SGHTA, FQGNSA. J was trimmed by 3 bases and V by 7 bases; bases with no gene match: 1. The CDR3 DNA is TGTGCCAGCAAGGGACAGGGCTACGAGCAGTACTTC. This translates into CASKGQGYEQYF.

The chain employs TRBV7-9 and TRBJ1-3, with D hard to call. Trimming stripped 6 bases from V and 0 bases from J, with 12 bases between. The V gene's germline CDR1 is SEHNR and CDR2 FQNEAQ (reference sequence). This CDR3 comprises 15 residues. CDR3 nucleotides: TGTGCCAGCAGGCAAGGCCTCGCCTCTGGAAACACCATATATTTT. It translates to CASRQGLASGNTIYF.

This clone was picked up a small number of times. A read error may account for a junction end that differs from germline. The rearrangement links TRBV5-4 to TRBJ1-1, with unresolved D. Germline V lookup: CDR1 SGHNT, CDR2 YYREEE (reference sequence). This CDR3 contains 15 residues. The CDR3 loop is CASSQGTGGNAEAFF. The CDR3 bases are TGTGCCAGCAGCCAAGGAACCGGAGGGAACGCTGAAGCTTTCTTT.

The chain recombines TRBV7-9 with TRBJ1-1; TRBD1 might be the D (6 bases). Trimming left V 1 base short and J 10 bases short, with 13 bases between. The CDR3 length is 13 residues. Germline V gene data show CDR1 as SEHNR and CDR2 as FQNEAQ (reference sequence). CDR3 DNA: TGTGCCAGCAGCTTAGAGGCGGACAGATCAGCTTTCTTT. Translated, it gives CASSLEADRSAFF.

The CDR3 is CASSLGQGRSPLHF. The CDR3 DNA reads as TGTGCCAGCAGTTTAGGACAGGGGAGATCACCCCTCCACTTT. The chain couples TRBV28 to TRBJ1-6; 9 bases are a match to TRBD1. Germline trimming cut 2 bases from V and 10 bases from J; bases unmatched to any gene: 3. From germline, CDR1 is MDHEN and CDR2 SYDVKM. The CDR3 sequence is 14 residues long.

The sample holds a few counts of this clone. CDR3 coding DNA: TGTGCCACAGGGGTTGACGAGCAGTTCTTC. It specifies CATGVDEQFF. The genes are TRBV10-3 and TRBJ2-1; D may be TRBD1 (6 bases). CDR1 is ENHRY, CDR2 SYGVKD, per germline. There are 10 residues in the CDR3. Trimming removed 10 bases at V and 10 bases at J, with 11 bases between.

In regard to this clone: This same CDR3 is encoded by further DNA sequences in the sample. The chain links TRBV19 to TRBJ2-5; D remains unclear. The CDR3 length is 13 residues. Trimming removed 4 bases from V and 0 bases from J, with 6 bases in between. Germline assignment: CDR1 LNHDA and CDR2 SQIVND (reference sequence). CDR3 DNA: TGTGCCAGTAGTACCAGTGACCAAGAGACCCAGTACTTC. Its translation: CASSTSDQETQYF.

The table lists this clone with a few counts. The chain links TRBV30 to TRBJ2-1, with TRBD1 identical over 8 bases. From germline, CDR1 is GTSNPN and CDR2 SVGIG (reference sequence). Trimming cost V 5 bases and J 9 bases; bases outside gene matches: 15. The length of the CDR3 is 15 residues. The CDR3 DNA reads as TGTGCCTGGGCCCTCCGGGACAGGTGGACCGGTGAGCAGTTCTTC. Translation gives CAWALRDRWTGEQFF.

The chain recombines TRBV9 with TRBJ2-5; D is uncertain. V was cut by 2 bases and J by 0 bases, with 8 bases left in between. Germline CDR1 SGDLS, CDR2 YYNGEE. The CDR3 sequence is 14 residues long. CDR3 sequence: CASSVQEYQETQYF. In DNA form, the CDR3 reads TGTGCCAGCAGCGTCCAGGAGTACCAAGAGACCCAGTACTTC.

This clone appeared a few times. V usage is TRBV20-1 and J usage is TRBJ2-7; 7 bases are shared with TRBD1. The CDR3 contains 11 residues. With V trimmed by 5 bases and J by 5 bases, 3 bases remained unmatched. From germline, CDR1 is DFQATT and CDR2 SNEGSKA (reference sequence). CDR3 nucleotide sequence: TGCAGTGCTGGGACAGCCGACGAGCAGTACTTC. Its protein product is CSAGTADEQYF.

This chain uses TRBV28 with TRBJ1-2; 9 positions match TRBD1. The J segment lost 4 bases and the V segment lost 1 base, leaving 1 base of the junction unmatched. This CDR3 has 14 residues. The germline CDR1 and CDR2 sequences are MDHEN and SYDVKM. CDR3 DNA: TGTGCCAGCAGTTTATCGGACAGGGGCTATGGCTACACCTTC. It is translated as CASSLSDRGYGYTF.

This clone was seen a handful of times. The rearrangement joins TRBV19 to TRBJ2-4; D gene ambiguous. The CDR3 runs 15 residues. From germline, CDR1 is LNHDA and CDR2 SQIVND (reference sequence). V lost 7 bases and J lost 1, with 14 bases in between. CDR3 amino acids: CASKGGRTAKNIQYF. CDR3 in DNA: TGTGCCAGTAAAGGCGGAAGAACTGCCAAAAACATTCAGTACTTC.

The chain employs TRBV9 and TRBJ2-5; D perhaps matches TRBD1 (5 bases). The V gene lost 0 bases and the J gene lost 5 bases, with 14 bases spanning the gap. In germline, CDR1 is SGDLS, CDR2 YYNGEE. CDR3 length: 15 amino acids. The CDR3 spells CASSVASSGPETQYF. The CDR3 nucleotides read TGTGCCAGCAGCGTAGCTTCGTCAGGGCCGGAGACCCAGTACTTC.

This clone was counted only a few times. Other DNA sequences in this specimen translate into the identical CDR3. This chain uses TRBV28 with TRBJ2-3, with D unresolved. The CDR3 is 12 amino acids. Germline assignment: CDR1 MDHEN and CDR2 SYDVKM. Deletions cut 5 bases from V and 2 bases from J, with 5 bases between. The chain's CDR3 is CASSTYTDTQYF. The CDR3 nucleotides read TGTGCCAGCAGTACTTACACAGATACGCAGTATTTT.

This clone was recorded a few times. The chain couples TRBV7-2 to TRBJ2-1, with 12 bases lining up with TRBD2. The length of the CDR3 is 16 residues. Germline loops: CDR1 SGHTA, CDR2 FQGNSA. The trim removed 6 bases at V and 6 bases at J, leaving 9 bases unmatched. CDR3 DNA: TGTGCCAGCAGAGAACGACTAGCGGGGGATGGCAATGAGCAGTTCTTC. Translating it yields CASRERLAGDGNEQFF.

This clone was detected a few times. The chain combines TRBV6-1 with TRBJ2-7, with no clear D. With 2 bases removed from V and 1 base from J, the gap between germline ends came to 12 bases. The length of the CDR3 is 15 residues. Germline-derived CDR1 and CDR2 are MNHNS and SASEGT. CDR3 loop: CASSEFRTTSYEQYF. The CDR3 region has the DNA TGTGCCAGCAGTGAATTTCGGACGACTTCCTACGAGCAGTACTTC.

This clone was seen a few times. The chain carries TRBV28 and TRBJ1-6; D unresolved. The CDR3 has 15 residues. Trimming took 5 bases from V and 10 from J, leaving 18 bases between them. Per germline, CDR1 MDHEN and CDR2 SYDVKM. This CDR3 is CASSPMGSPTSPLHF. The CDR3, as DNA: TGTGCCAGCAGTCCCATGGGGTCCCCAACCTCACCCCTCCACTTT.